This entry lists 13 T cell receptor beta chains sequenced from one sample in a study of human T cells and chemical hapten exposure. Described time point: patch test 1, 2 weeks after DPC sensitization. Regarding treatment: therapeutic diphenylcyclopropenone sensitization with weekly scalp DPC. One entry per CDR3 protein results from TCRdb running MiXCR on the RACE reads. The table lists some 190,000 distinct CDR3 sequences, 20% to 25% of them singletons, with about 6.7% in the top ten. This specimen was whole blood, taken in connection with sensitization to the hapten diphenylcyclopropenone (DPC). The receptors were gathered from a woman aged 50 to 60 with alopecia areata. Some clones in this sample may be carry-over from other donors' samples.

The rearrangement joins TRBV7-2 to TRBJ2-1; 10 bases are a match to TRBD2. Germline values: CDR1 SGHTA, CDR2 FQGNSA. CDR3 size: 18 residues. Trimming at V came to 0 bases and at J to 7 bases, leaving 12 bases not matched to a gene. CDR3 in amino acids: CASSLASLVAGGRNEQFF. Here the CDR3 DNA reads TGTGCCAGCAGCTTAGCTTCCTTGGTAGCGGGAGGAAGGAATGAGCAGTTCTTC.

This chain connects TRBV29-1 to TRBJ2-1; 8 nucleotides line up with TRBD2. The germline V gene has CDR1 SQVTM and CDR2 ANQGSEA. The V gene end was trimmed by 3 bases and the J gene end by 3 bases; junction bases not matched to a gene: 10. This CDR3 region has 16 residues. The CDR3 here is CSVDLETGGVYNEQFF. The CDR3 region has the DNA TGCAGCGTTGATCTGGAAACGGGAGGGGTCTACAATGAGCAGTTCTTC.

This clonotype appeared a few times. CDR3 in amino acids: CASFQGGISYNSPLHF. The CDR3 DNA reads TGTGCCAGTTTCCAGGGGGGAATTTCCTATAATTCACCCCTCCACTTT. J is TRBJ1-6 and V is TRBV2; 7 bases fit TRBD1. The germline V gene encodes CDR1 SNHLY and CDR2 FYNNEI. The CDR3 spans 16 residues. V shed 9 bases, J shed 1 base, and the junction held 9 bases outside the gene matches.

The chain has TRBV5-1 and TRBJ1-1; D uncertain. Germline V gene lookup returns CDR1 SGHRS and CDR2 YFSETQ. The CDR3 consists of 14 residues. V lost 7 bases, J lost 1 base, and 14 bases lay in between. CDR3 bases: TGCGCCAGCCGAGATGGGAGCTGGAACACTGAAGCTTTCTTT. It translates to CASRDGSWNTEAFF.

The chain is built from TRBV5-1 and TRBJ2-7; D possibly corresponds to TRBD1 (6 bases). The CDR3 is 17 residues long. CDR1 and CDR2 (germline): SGHRS, YFSETQ. Trimming took off 0 bases at V and 0 bases at J, with 16 bases between the two ends. As DNA, the CDR3 is TGCGCCAGCAGCTTGGGTTCGCTGGGGACACTCTCCTACGAGCAGTACTTC. Its protein product is CASSLGSLGTLSYEQYF.

CDR3 in amino acids: CSAAPGTSAHNEQFF. The DNA of the CDR3 is TGCAGTGCAGCCCCCGGGACTAGCGCCCACAATGAGCAGTTCTTC. The chain has TRBV20-1 and TRBJ2-1, with TRBD2 matching over 10 bases. In germline, CDR1 is DFQATT, CDR2 SNEGSKA (reference sequence). Trimming cost V 6 bases and J 5 bases; bases outside gene matches: 10. The CDR3 has 15 amino acids.

The gene calls are TRBV28 and TRBJ2-7; possible D gene TRBD2, 5 bases. The germline gives CDR1 MDHEN, CDR2 SYDVKM. Trimming stripped 7 bases from V and 2 bases from J, with 15 bases between. The CDR3 length is 14 residues. The CDR3 DNA is TGTGCCAGCACCGACCGAGAGAGGGCCTACGAGCAGTACTTC. It yields the protein CASTDRERAYEQYF.

This chain joins TRBV10-3 and TRBJ1-1; TRBD1 is a possible D gene (5 bases). The CDR3 runs 13 residues. Per germline, CDR1 ENHRY and CDR2 SYGVKD. V was pared by 2 bases and J by 10 bases, with 14 bases between. The chain's CDR3 is CAISEGQGPAAFF. The CDR3 DNA reads as TGTGCCATCAGTGAGGGGCAGGGCCCCGCAGCTTTCTTT.

This clonotype was detected only a few times. The rearrangement links TRBV12-3 or TRBV12-4 to TRBJ1-2, with D possibly TRBD1 on 5 matching bases. V was trimmed by 8 bases and J by 8 bases, leaving 12 bases between them. The CDR3 is made up of 11 amino acids. The CDR3 loop reads CASGQGSGYTF. CDR3 bases: TGTGCCAGCGGTCAGGGATCCGGCTACACCTTC.

CDR3 sequence: CASSEAGAAEAFF. The CDR3 DNA reads TGCGCCAGCAGTGAGGCAGGGGCCGCTGAAGCTTTCTTT. This sequence joins TRBV10-1 and TRBJ1-1; D may be TRBD1 (6 bases). V was shortened by 2 bases and J by 6 bases, with 10 bases between the two germline ends. This CDR3 spans 13 amino acids. In germline, CDR1 is WNHNN, CDR2 SYGVQD (reference sequence).

This clonotype was seen repeatedly, ten times or more. The chain uses TRBV2 and TRBJ1-4, with 8 bases lining up with TRBD1. The germline CDR1 and CDR2 sequences are SNHLY and FYNNEI. V gave up 3 bases and J gave up 5 bases; unmatched junction bases: 5. This CDR3 comprises 15 residues. Here the CDR3 DNA reads TGTGCCAGCAGTGAGACAGGGGTCTGGAATGAAAAACTGTTTTTT. This codes for CASSETGVWNEKLFF.

V and J are TRBV25-1 and TRBJ2-5, with D perhaps TRBD2 (5 bases). V was shortened by 8 bases and J by 9 bases, with 13 bases between the two germline ends. The CDR3 has 11 amino acids. Germline V CDR1 and CDR2: MGHDK, SYGVNS. In nucleotides, the CDR3 is TGTGCCAGCGGCCTTTCAGCGGCCCAGTACTTC. It codes for CASGLSAAQYF.

Here the CDR3 reads CASSLDRGSPLHF. CDR3 in DNA: TGTGCCAGCAGCTTGGACAGGGGCTCACCCCTCCACTTT. The chain employs TRBV11-1 and TRBJ1-6, with 9 bases lining up with TRBD1. CDR3 length: 13 residues. Per germline, CDR1 SGHAT and CDR2 FQDESV (reference sequence). V trimming: 3 bases; J trimming: 10 bases; junction bases outside the gene matches: 1.